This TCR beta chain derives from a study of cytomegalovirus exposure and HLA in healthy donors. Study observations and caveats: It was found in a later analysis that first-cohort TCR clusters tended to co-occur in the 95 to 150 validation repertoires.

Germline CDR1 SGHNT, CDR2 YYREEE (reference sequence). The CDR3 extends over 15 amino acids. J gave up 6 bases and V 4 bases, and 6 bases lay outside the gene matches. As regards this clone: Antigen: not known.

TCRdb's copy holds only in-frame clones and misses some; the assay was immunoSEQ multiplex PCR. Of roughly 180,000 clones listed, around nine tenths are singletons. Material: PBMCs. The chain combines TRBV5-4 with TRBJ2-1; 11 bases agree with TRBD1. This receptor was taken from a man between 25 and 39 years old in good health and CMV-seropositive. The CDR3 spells CASSPGQGVPNEQFF. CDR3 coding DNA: TGTGCCAGCAGCCCGGGACAGGGGGTGCCCAATGAGCAGTTCTTC.